These T cell receptor beta chains were read from a single sample in a study of PD-L1 blockade in urothelial cancer. Some clones are missing from TCRdb's copy, which holds only in-frame ones; the method was immunoSEQ multiplex PCR. The sample lists around 100,000 clones, around 87% occurring once. The source was PBMCs, collected around atezolizumab (anti-PD-L1) treatment. The source is a man aged 55 to 70 with urothelial cancer. The CDR3 runs from the conserved cysteine through the conserved F or W. The order of the fields is clone size, D gene, J gene, V gene, CDR3 protein, CDR3 DNA. D genes are given only for firm matches. Clone size appears in some rows only: once, few, many, or a class for an expanded clone.

abundance: NA; d_gene: TRBD1; j_gene: TRBJ1-1; v_gene: TRBV5-1; CDR3aa: CASTFQTGPPTEAFF; CDR3nt: TGCGCCAGCACCTTTCAGACAGGGCCCCCCACTGAAGCTTTCTTT
abundance: NA; d_gene: NA; j_gene: TRBJ1-2; v_gene: TRBV5-1; CDR3aa: CASSLVQGTDGYTF; CDR3nt: TGCGCCAGCAGCTTGGTTCAGGGGACGGATGGCTACACCTTC
abundance: NA; d_gene: NA; j_gene: TRBJ2-3; v_gene: TRBV19; CDR3aa: CASSRSSGTDTQYF; CDR3nt: TGTGCCAGTAGTCGCAGTAGCGGTACAGATACGCAGTATTTT
abundance: NA; d_gene: TRBD1; j_gene: TRBJ2-7; v_gene: TRBV9; CDR3aa: CASSAGSGTGVPYEQYF; CDR3nt: TGTGCCAGCAGCGCCGGCTCCGGGACAGGTGTTCCCTACGAGCAGTACTTC
abundance: once; d_gene: TRBD1; j_gene: TRBJ1-1; v_gene: TRBV10-3; CDR3aa: CAIRLGQGDTEAFF; CDR3nt: TGTGCCATCAGACTTGGACAGGGCGACACTGAAGCTTTCTTT
abundance: once; d_gene: TRBD2; j_gene: TRBJ2-7; v_gene: TRBV2; CDR3aa: CASAKGTSGSRNEQYF; CDR3nt: TGTGCCAGCGCTAAGGGGACTAGCGGGAGTAGAAACGAGCAGTACTTC
abundance: few; d_gene: TRBD1; j_gene: TRBJ2-7; v_gene: TRBV4-3; CDR3aa: CASSQEWDRKSYEQYF; CDR3nt: TGCGCCAGCAGCCAAGAATGGGACAGGAAATCCTACGAGCAGTACTTC
abundance: NA; d_gene: TRBD1; j_gene: TRBJ1-3; v_gene: TRBV5-6; CDR3aa: CASSLRDRVENTIYF; CDR3nt: TGTGCCAGCAGCTTGAGGGACAGGGTCGAAAACACCATATATTTT
abundance: NA; d_gene: NA; j_gene: TRBJ2-7; v_gene: TRBV30; CDR3aa: CAWSSDSSSYEQYF; CDR3nt: TGTGCCTGGAGTTCAGACAGTAGCTCCTACGAGCAGTACTTC
abundance: NA; d_gene: NA; j_gene: TRBJ1-2; v_gene: TRBV28; CDR3aa: CASRAGAGNGYTF; CDR3nt: TGTGCCAGCAGAGCGGGGGCGGGGAATGGCTACACCTTC
abundance: NA; d_gene: TRBD2; j_gene: TRBJ2-5; v_gene: TRBV18; CDR3aa: CASSLSGTPGETQYF; CDR3nt: TGTGCCAGCTCACTCAGCGGGACTCCTGGGGAGACCCAGTACTTC
abundance: NA; d_gene: NA; j_gene: TRBJ1-2; v_gene: TRBV2; CDR3aa: CARGLQGGYGYTF; CDR3nt: TGTGCCAGGGGCTTACAGGGTGGATATGGCTACACCTTC
abundance: NA; d_gene: TRBD1; j_gene: TRBJ1-2; v_gene: TRBV27; CDR3aa: CASSIDRRGLGGGYTF; CDR3nt: TGTGCCAGCAGTATAGATCGCAGGGGGCTGGGAGGGGGCTACACCTTC
abundance: once; d_gene: NA; j_gene: TRBJ1-1; v_gene: TRBV9; CDR3aa: CASRPTGGTEAFF; CDR3nt: TGTGCCAGCAGGCCCACGGGGGGCACTGAAGCTTTCTTT
abundance: NA; d_gene: NA; j_gene: TRBJ2-7; v_gene: TRBV18; CDR3aa: CASSPIQTYEQYF; CDR3nt: TGTGCCAGCTCACCGATACAGACCTACGAGCAGTACTTC
abundance: NA; d_gene: NA; j_gene: TRBJ1-3; v_gene: TRBV28; CDR3aa: CASNSLPAVSGNTIYF; CDR3nt: TGTGCCAGCAACTCCCTCCCAGCGGTCTCTGGAAACACCATATATTTT
abundance: NA; d_gene: TRBD2; j_gene: TRBJ2-1; v_gene: TRBV4-1; CDR3aa: CASSHFSGSVYNEQFF; CDR3nt: TGCGCCAGCAGCCACTTTAGCGGGAGTGTGTACAATGAGCAGTTCTTC
abundance: NA; d_gene: NA; j_gene: TRBJ2-7; v_gene: TRBV5-4; CDR3aa: CASSLGGGAGYEQYF; CDR3nt: TGTGCCAGCAGCTTGGGAGGAGGGGCAGGCTACGAGCAGTACTTC
abundance: NA; d_gene: NA; j_gene: TRBJ2-3; v_gene: TRBV21-1; CDR3aa: CASSKTASTDTQYF; CDR3nt: TGTGCCAGCAGCAAGACAGCTAGCACAGATACGCAGTATTTT
abundance: once; d_gene: NA; j_gene: TRBJ2-5; v_gene: TRBV19; CDR3aa: CASSMKPPGGLWETQYF; CDR3nt: TGTGCCAGTAGTATGAAGCCACCGGGGGGCCTTTGGGAGACCCAGTACTTC
abundance: NA; d_gene: NA; j_gene: TRBJ1-1; v_gene: TRBV2; CDR3aa: CASSEDGGRTEAFF; CDR3nt: TGTGCCAGCAGTGAGGACGGGGGTCGAACTGAAGCTTTCTTT
abundance: NA; d_gene: NA; j_gene: TRBJ2-3; v_gene: TRBV4-1; CDR3aa: CASSQDLGRGTDTQYF; CDR3nt: TGCGCCAGCAGCCAAGATCTGGGGAGAGGAACAGATACGCAGTATTTT
abundance: once; d_gene: NA; j_gene: TRBJ2-3; v_gene: TRBV27; CDR3aa: CASSPLGGEGTDTQYF; CDR3nt: TGTGCCAGCAGTCCGCTAGGCGGGGAGGGCACAGATACGCAGTATTTT
abundance: NA; d_gene: NA; j_gene: TRBJ2-5; v_gene: TRBV7-7; CDR3aa: CASSQKAETGQESQYF; CDR3nt: TGTGCCAGCAGCCAAAAAGCGGAGACAGGCCAAGAGTCCCAGTACTTC
abundance: NA; d_gene: TRBD1; j_gene: TRBJ2-4; v_gene: TRBV6-5; CDR3aa: CASSPNRGAWNIQYF; CDR3nt: TGTGCCAGCAGCCCAAACAGGGGAGCATGGAACATTCAGTACTTC
abundance: NA; d_gene: TRBD2; j_gene: TRBJ2-5; v_gene: TRBV10-3; CDR3aa: CAIGLEETQYF; CDR3nt: TGTGCCATCGGACTAGAAGAGACCCAGTACTTC
abundance: NA; d_gene: NA; j_gene: TRBJ2-3; v_gene: TRBV6-4; CDR3aa: CASSDSPAGGTDTQYF; CDR3nt: TGTGCCAGCAGTGACTCCCCGGCAGGGGGCACAGATACGCAGTATTTT
abundance: NA; d_gene: TRBD2; j_gene: TRBJ2-3; v_gene: TRBV7-9; CDR3aa: CASSPGTSGGHTDTQYF; CDR3nt: TGTGCCAGCAGCCCCGGGACTAGCGGCGGACACACAGATACGCAGTATTTT
abundance: NA; d_gene: TRBD2; j_gene: TRBJ2-7; v_gene: TRBV27; CDR3aa: CASSFRRTSGNPPEQYF; CDR3nt: TGTGCCAGCAGTTTTAGACGGACTAGCGGGAACCCACCCGAGCAGTACTTC
abundance: NA; d_gene: NA; j_gene: TRBJ1-1; v_gene: TRBV18; CDR3aa: CASSPPAGTSEAFF; CDR3nt: TGTGCCAGCTCACCACCGGCAGGGACTTCTGAAGCTTTCTTT
abundance: NA; d_gene: NA; j_gene: TRBJ1-2; v_gene: TRBV5-6; CDR3aa: CASSLDRAAGGYTF; CDR3nt: TGTGCCAGCAGCTTGGACAGGGCGGCTGGAGGCTACACCTTC
abundance: NA; d_gene: NA; j_gene: TRBJ2-5; v_gene: TRBV10-3; CDR3aa: CATARGEETQYF; CDR3nt: TGTGCCACCGCTCGCGGAGAAGAGACCCAGTACTTC
abundance: NA; d_gene: TRBD1; j_gene: TRBJ1-6; v_gene: TRBV12-5; CDR3aa: CASGVTGGAGGPPLHF; CDR3nt: TGTGCTAGTGGTGTGACAGGGGGCGCCGGGGGACCACCCCTCCACTTT
abundance: NA; d_gene: TRBD1; j_gene: TRBJ2-2; v_gene: TRBV19; CDR3aa: CASSTGTGGYGELFF; CDR3nt: TGTGCCAGTAGTACTGGGACAGGGGGCTACGGGGAGCTGTTTTTT
abundance: NA; d_gene: TRBD1; j_gene: TRBJ1-1; v_gene: TRBV19; CDR3aa: CASSIKAGGWNTEAFF; CDR3nt: TGTGCCAGTAGTATAAAGGCAGGGGGCTGGAACACTGAAGCTTTCTTT
abundance: NA; d_gene: TRBD2; j_gene: TRBJ2-5; v_gene: TRBV28; CDR3aa: CASSSATSGRAGETQYF; CDR3nt: TGTGCCAGCAGTTCCGCGACTAGCGGGAGGGCCGGGGAGACCCAGTACTTC
abundance: NA; d_gene: NA; j_gene: TRBJ1-4; v_gene: TRBV30; CDR3aa: CAWSVGGDEKLFF; CDR3nt: TGTGCCTGGAGTGTTGGAGGGGATGAAAAACTGTTTTTT
abundance: NA; d_gene: NA; j_gene: TRBJ2-2; v_gene: TRBV21-1; CDR3aa: CASRKRAGELFF; CDR3nt: TGTGCCAGCAGAAAGAGGGCCGGGGAGCTGTTTTTT
abundance: NA; d_gene: NA; j_gene: TRBJ2-7; v_gene: TRBV5-4; CDR3aa: CASSLAQGPYEQYF; CDR3nt: TGTGCCAGCAGCTTGGCTCAGGGGCCCTACGAGCAGTACTTC